Listed below are T cell receptor beta chains from one sample, sequenced in a study of cytomegalovirus exposure and HLA in healthy donors. Profiling relied on immunoSEQ multiplex PCR, and the TCRdb table lists in-frame clones only, not all of them. The sample gives 150,000 to 200,000 clones, 84% of which show up once; about 10% is in the top ten. Sequenced sample: PBMCs. These receptors were collected from a man aged 25-45 years in good health and CMV-seropositive. CDR3s include the opening cysteine and the closing phenylalanine or tryptophan. Fields, in order: D gene, V gene, clone size, J gene, CDR3 DNA, CDR3 protein. The D gene is left open where the match is weak. The size entry is marked missing in some rows and otherwise reads once, few, many or a size class.

d_call: TRBD2; v_call: TRBV4-1; clone_size: -; j_call: TRBJ2-7; cdr3_nt: TGCGCCAGCAGCCCTAGCGGGAGGTCATACGAGCAGTACTTC; cdr3_aa: CASSPSGRSYEQYF
d_call: -; v_call: TRBV30; clone_size: once; j_call: TRBJ1-3; cdr3_nt: TGTGCCTTGCCGGGGGGCTCTGGAAACACCATATATTTT; cdr3_aa: CALPGGSGNTIYF
d_call: -; v_call: TRBV30; clone_size: -; j_call: TRBJ2-2; cdr3_nt: TGTGCCTCGCAGTCCCCCGGGGAGCTGTTTTTT; cdr3_aa: CASQSPGELFF
d_call: TRBD2; v_call: TRBV28; clone_size: -; j_call: TRBJ2-7; cdr3_nt: TGTGCCAGCAGCATGACTAGCGGGAGCATCTACGAGCGGCAGTACTTC; cdr3_aa: CASSMTSGSIYERQYF
d_call: -; v_call: TRBV7-2; clone_size: -; j_call: TRBJ1-1; cdr3_nt: TGTGCCAGCACCACCACGAGAGCGAACACTGAAGCTTTCTTT; cdr3_aa: CASTTTRANTEAFF
d_call: -; v_call: TRBV19; clone_size: -; j_call: TRBJ1-1; cdr3_nt: TGTGCCAGTAGTGAAACAGGGTACACTGAAGCTTTCTTT; cdr3_aa: CASSETGYTEAFF
d_call: -; v_call: TRBV23-1; clone_size: -; j_call: TRBJ1-2; cdr3_nt: TGCGCCAGCAGTCTCCCCCGGCGGGGAGGCTATGGCTACACCTTC; cdr3_aa: CASSLPRRGGYGYTF
d_call: TRBD2; v_call: TRBV15; clone_size: few; j_call: TRBJ2-4; cdr3_nt: TGTGCCACCAGCGAAAGGGGAAATAGCGGGGACAAAAACATTCAGTACTTC; cdr3_aa: CATSERGNSGDKNIQYF
d_call: TRBD1; v_call: TRBV19; clone_size: -; j_call: TRBJ1-6; cdr3_nt: TGTGCCAGTAGTAACAGGGGTAATTCACCCCTCCACTTT; cdr3_aa: CASSNRGNSPLHF
d_call: -; v_call: TRBV18; clone_size: -; j_call: TRBJ2-7; cdr3_nt: TGTGCCAGCTCATCAGGGCATGGCTACGAGCAGTACTTC; cdr3_aa: CASSSGHGYEQYF
d_call: TRBD1; v_call: TRBV9; clone_size: -; j_call: TRBJ1-3; cdr3_nt: TGTGCCAGCAGCGAACGGGACAGGGGATTCGATTTTGATTTT; cdr3_aa: CASSERDRGFDFDF
d_call: -; v_call: TRBV30; clone_size: few; j_call: TRBJ1-3; cdr3_nt: TGTGCCTGGACGCCGGGGGGAAACACCATATATTTT; cdr3_aa: CAWTPGGNTIYF
d_call: TRBD1; v_call: TRBV5-4; clone_size: -; j_call: TRBJ1-3; cdr3_nt: TGTGCCAGCAGTCTGACAGGGTCCCCTGGAAACACCATATATTTT; cdr3_aa: CASSLTGSPGNTIYF